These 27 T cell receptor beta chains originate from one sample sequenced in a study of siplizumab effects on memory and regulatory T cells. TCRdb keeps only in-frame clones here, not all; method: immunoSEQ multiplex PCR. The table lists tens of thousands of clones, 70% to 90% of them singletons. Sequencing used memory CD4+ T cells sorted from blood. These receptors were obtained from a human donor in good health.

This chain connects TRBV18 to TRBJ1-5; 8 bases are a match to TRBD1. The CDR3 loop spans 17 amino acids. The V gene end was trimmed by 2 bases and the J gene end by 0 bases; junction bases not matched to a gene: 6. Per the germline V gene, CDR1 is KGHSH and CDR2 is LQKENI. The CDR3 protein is CASSPTGGYSSNQPQHF. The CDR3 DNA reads TGTGCCAGCTCACCAACAGGGGGATATAGTAGCAATCAGCCCCAGCATTTT.

The CDR3 loop is CASSLDGAGLYNEQFF. The DNA of the CDR3 is TGTGCCAGCAGCTTAGATGGGGCGGGATTGTACAATGAGCAGTTCTTC. This chain uses TRBV7-8 with TRBJ2-1; weak D call: TRBD2 (6 bases). Germline CDR1 reads SGHVS; CDR2 reads FQNEAQ. V lost 1 base, J lost 4 bases, and 14 bases lay in between. This CDR3 comprises 16 residues.

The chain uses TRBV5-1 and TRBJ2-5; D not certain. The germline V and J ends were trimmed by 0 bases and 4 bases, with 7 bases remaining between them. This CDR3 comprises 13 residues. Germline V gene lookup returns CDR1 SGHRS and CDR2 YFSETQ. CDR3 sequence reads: CASSLESRETQYF. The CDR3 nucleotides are TGCGCCAGCAGCTTGGAGTCCAGAGAGACCCAGTACTTC.

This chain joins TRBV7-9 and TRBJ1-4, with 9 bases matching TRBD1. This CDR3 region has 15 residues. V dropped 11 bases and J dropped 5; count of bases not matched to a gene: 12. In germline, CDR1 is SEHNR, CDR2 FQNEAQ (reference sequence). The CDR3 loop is CAGAGTGLINEKLFF. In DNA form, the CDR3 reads TGTGCCGGAGCCGGGACAGGGTTGATCAATGAAAAACTGTTTTTT.

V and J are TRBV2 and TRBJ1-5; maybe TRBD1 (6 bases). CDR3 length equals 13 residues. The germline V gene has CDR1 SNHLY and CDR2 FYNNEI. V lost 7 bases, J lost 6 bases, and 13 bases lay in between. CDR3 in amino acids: CASMRQGRQPQHF. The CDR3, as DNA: TGTGCCAGCATGAGGCAGGGGCGTCAGCCCCAGCATTTT.

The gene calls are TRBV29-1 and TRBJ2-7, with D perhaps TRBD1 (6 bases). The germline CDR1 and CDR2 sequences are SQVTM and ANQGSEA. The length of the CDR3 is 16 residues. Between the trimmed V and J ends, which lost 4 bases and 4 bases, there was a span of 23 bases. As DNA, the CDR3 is TGCAGCGTTGCCCGAGGGGGACCCTCCAGTGGTTACGAGCAGTACTTC. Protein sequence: CSVARGGPSSGYEQYF.

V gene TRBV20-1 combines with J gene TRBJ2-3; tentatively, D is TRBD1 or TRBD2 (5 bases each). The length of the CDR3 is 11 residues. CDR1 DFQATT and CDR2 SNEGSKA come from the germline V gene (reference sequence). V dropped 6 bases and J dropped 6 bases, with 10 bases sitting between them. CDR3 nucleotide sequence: TGCAGTGCGGCGTGGGGGGATACGCAGTATTTT. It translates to CSAAWGDTQYF.

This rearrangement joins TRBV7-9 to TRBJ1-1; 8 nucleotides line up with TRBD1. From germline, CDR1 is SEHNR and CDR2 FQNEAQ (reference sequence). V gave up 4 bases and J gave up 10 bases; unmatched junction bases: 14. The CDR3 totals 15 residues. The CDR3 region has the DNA TGTGCCAGCAGCTCGGACGTCGGACAGGGAGAACGAGCTTTCTTT. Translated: CASSSDVGQGERAFF.

The CDR3 loop reads CASSQRARGETQYF. In nucleotides, the CDR3 is TGCGCCAGCAGCCAACGGGCTAGGGGCGAGACCCAGTACTTC. The gene calls are TRBV4-1 and TRBJ2-5, with D tentatively TRBD1 (5 bases). This CDR3 has 14 amino acids. Trimming took off 2 bases at V and 5 bases at J, with 12 bases between the two ends. The germline CDR1 and CDR2 sequences are MGHRA and YSYEKL.

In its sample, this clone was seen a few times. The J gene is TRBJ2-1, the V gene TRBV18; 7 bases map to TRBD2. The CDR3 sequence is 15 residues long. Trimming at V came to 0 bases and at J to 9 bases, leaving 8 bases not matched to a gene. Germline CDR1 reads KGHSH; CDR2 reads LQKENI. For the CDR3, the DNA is TGTGCCAGCTCACCACCGACGGGAGGCCAGGGTGAGCAGTTCTTC. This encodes CASSPPTGGQGEQFF.

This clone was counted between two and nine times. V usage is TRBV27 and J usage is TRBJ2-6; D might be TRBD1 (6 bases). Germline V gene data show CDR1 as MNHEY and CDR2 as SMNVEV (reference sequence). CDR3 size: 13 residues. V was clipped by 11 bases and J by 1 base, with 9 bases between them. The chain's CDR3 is CAARGSGANVLTF. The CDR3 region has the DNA TGTGCCGCCAGGGGATCTGGGGCCAACGTCCTGACTTTC.

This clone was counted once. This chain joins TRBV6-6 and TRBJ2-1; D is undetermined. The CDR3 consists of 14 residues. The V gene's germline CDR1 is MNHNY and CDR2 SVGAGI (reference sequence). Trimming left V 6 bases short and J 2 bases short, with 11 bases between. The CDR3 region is CASRPATTYNEQFF. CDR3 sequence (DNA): TGTGCCAGCAGGCCCGCAACAACCTACAATGAGCAGTTCTTC.

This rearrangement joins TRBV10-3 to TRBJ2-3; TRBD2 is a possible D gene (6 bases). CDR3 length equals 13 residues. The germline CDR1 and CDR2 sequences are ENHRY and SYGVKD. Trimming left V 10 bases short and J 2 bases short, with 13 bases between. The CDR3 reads CATTPGDTDTQYF. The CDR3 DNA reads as TGTGCCACCACCCCGGGGGACACAGATACGCAGTATTTT.

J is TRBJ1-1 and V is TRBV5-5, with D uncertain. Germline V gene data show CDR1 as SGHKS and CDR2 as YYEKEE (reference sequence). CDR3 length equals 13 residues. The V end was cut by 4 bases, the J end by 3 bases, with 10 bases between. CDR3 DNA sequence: TGTGCCAGCAGCCAGGACTCAGACACTGAAGCTTTCTTT. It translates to CASSQDSDTEAFF.

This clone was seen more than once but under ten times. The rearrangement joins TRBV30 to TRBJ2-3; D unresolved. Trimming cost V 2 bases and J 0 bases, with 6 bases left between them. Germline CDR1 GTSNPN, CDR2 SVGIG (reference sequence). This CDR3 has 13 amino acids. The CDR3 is CAWSYGSTDTQYF. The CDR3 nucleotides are TGTGCCTGGAGTTACGGAAGCACAGATACGCAGTATTTT.

CDR3 bases: TGTGCCAGCAGCACCCTCCTCAGTTCCGAGACCCAGTACTTC. This codes for CASSTLLSSETQYF. The J gene is TRBJ2-5, the V gene TRBV6-6; D is unresolved. This CDR3 contains 14 residues. Between the trimmed V and J ends, which lost 6 bases and 5 bases, there was a span of 16 bases. Germline V lookup: CDR1 MNHNY, CDR2 SVGAGI (reference sequence).

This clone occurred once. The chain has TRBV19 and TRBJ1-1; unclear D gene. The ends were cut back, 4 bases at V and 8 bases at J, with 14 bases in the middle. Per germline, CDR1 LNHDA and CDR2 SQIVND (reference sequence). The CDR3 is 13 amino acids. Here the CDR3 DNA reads TGTGCCAGTAGTACCTTGGAGCAATCGGAAGCTTTCTTT. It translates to CASSTLEQSEAFF.

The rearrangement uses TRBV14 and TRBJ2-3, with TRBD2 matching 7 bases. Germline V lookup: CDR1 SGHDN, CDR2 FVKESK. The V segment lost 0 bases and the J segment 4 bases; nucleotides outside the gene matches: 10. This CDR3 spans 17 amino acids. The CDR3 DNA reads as TGTGCCAGCAGCCAAGATAAGGGGAGGGACCCAGCAGATACGCAGTATTTT. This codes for CASSQDKGRDPADTQYF.

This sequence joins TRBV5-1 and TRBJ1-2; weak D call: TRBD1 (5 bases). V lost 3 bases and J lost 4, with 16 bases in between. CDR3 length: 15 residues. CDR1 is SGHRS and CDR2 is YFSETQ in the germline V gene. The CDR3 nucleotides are TGCGCCAGCAGCTCACCAGGGCTCGCTGGCTATGGCTACACCTTC. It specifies CASSSPGLAGYGYTF.

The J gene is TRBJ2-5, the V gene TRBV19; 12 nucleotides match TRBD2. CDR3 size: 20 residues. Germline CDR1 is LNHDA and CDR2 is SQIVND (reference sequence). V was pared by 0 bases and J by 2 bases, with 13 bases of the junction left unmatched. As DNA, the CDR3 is TGTGCCAGTAGTATAGATCATTCTAGCGGGAGGGCCGGGACTCAAGAGACCCAGTACTTC. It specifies CASSIDHSSGRAGTQETQYF.

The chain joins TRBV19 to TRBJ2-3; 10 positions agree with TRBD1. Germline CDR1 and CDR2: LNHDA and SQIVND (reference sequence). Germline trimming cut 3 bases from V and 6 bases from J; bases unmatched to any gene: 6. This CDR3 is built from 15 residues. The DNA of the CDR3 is TGTGCCAGTAGTATTGGACAGGGGGATAGCGATACGCAGTATTTT. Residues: CASSIGQGDSDTQYF.

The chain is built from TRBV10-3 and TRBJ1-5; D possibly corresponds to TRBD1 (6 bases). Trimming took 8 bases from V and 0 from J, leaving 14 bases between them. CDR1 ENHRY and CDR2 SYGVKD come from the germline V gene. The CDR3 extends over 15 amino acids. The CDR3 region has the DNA TGTGCCATCGGTCAGGGGACCTATAGCAATCAGCCCCAGCATTTT. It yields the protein CAIGQGTYSNQPQHF.

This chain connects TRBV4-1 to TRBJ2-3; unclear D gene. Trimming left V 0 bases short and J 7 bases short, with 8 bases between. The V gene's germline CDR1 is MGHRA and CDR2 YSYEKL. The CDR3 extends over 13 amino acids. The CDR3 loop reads CASSQDRAYTQYF. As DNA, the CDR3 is TGCGCCAGCAGCCAAGATAGAGCGTATACGCAGTATTTT.

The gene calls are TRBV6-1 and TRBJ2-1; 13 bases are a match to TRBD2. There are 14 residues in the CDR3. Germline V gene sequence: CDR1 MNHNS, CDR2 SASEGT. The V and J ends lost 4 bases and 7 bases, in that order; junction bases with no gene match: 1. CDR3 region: CASSGTSGRNEQFF. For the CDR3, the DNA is TGTGCCAGCAGTGGGACTAGCGGGAGAAATGAGCAGTTCTTC.

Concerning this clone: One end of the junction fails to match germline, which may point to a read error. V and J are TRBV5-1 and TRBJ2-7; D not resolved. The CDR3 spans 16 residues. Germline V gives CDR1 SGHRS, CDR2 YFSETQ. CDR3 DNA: TGCGCCGGCAGCTTCTTCGGCGGCCAGCTTGCTAACGAGCAGTACTTC. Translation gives CAGSFFGGQLANEQYF.

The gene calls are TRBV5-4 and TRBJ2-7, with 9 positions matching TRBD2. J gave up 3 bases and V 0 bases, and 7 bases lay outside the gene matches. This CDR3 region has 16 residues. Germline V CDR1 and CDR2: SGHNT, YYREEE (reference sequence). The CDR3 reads CASSLAGGRALYEQYF. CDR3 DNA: TGTGCCAGCAGCTTGGCCGGCGGGAGGGCCCTCTACGAGCAGTACTTC.

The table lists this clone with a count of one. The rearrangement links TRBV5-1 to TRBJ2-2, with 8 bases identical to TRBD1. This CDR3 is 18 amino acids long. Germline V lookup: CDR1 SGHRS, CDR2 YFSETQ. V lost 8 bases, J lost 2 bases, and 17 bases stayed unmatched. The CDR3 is CASKYRGTKELNTGELFF. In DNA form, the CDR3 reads TGCGCCAGTAAATACAGGGGGACGAAAGAATTAAACACCGGGGAGCTGTTTTTT. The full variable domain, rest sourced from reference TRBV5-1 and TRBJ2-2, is KAGVTQTPRYLIKTRGQQVTLSCSPISGHRSVSWYQQTPGQGLQFLFEYFSETQRNKGNFPGRFSGRQFSNSRSEMNVSTLELGDSALYLCASKYRGTKELNTGELFFGEGSRLTVL.